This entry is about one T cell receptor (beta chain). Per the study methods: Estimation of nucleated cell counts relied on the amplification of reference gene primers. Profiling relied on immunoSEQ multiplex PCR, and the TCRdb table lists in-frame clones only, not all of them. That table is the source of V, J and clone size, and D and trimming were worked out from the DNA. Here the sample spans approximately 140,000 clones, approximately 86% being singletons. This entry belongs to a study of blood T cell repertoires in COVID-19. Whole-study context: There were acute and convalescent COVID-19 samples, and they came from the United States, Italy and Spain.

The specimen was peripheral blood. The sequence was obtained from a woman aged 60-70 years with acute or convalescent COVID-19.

The CDR3 DNA follows: TGTGCCAGCAGAGGACTTAATGAAAAACTGTTTTTT. This codes for CASRGLNEKLFF. The chain combines TRBV25-1 with TRBJ1-4; D is ambiguous. The CDR3 consists of 12 residues. Germline V gene lookup returns CDR1 MGHDK and CDR2 SYGVNS. V shed 6 bases and J shed 4 bases, with 6 bases lying between them.